This T cell receptor (beta chain) derives from a study of cytomegalovirus exposure and HLA in healthy donors. Study results and limitations: In a later analysis, DRB1 alleles had the most associated TCRs; HLA-C alleles the fewest.

60 Vbeta and 13 Jbeta primers were used in PCR. The repertoire was sequenced with immunoSEQ multiplex PCR; TCRdb's copy has only in-frame clones and lacks some. The sample comprises 190,000 or so clones, under 85% of which are singletons, and 1.6% rests with the top ten. On this clone: Its antigen is not identified. One junction end disagrees with the germline gene, perhaps due to a read error. The sample holds other DNA sequences that translate to the same CDR3.

The clonotype was recovered from a man between 50 and 59 years old in good health and CMV-seronegative. Sequences were obtained from PBMCs.

This CDR3 is CASSMQGVGYGYTF. In DNA form, the CDR3 reads TGTGCCAGCAGTATGCAGGGGGTAGGATATGGCTACACCTTC. The chain carries TRBV19 and TRBJ1-2; 7 bases map to TRBD1. Per the germline V gene, CDR1 is LNHDA and CDR2 is SQIVND (reference sequence). This CDR3 comprises 14 residues.